This TCR beta chain was identified during a study of Ad26.COV2.S vaccination and SARS-CoV-2 variants. Study observations and caveats: The analyses of TCR breadth and depth may have understated the size of total T cell responses.

TCRdb's table, derived via immunoSEQ multiplex PCR, lists solely in-frame clones and lacks some. The repertoire includes about 400,000 clones, less than 90% of them detected once, and under 3.5% sits in the top ten. Treatment reported: roughly 20 received Ad26.COV2.S at low or high dose, single or two shots; roughly five received placebo; per-sample allocation not given. Sampling occurred on day 63 after the first vaccine or placebo injection. Wuhan-strain spike was delivered by a replication-incompetent Ad26 vector. With respect to this clone: The antigen remains undetermined.

CDR1 and CDR2 (germline): LGHNA, YSLEER. The CDR3 is 15 amino acids. Trimming stripped 3 bases from V and 1 base from J, with 12 bases between. This clonotype originated in a person between 18 and 60 years old who received the Ad26.COV2.S COVID-19 vaccine or a placebo. The chain joins TRBV4-3 to TRBJ1-1; D gene ambiguous. Here the sequenced sample was peripheral blood, taken in a trial of Ad26.COV2.S vaccine versus placebo. The CDR3 sequence: CASSQEWWANTEAFF. Here the CDR3 DNA reads TGCGCCAGCAGCCAGGAATGGTGGGCGAACACTGAAGCTTTCTTT.